Below, 32 T cell receptor beta chains from the same sample are listed, as sequenced in a study of blood T cell repertoires in COVID-19. This table comes from immunoSEQ multiplex PCR, and its TCRdb copy is limited to in-frame clones, with some not included. Of 140,000 to 150,000 clones in the sample, 80% to 90% were seen once. Sequences were obtained from peripheral blood. All receptors derive from a human donor in a cohort sampled during active COVID-19.

The J gene is TRBJ2-2, the V gene TRBV4-2, with D perhaps TRBD2 (5 bases). CDR3 size: 16 residues. Germline V gives CDR1 LGHNA, CDR2 YNFKEQ. V shed 0 bases and J shed 4 bases, with 12 bases lying between them. The CDR3 reads CASSQDPAGLTGELFF. CDR3 nucleotides: TGTGCCAGCAGCCAAGACCCGGCGGGTCTCACCGGGGAGCTGTTTTTT.

This clone was counted a single time. This may be a read error, as it is one base from a much larger clone. This chain uses TRBV5-8 with TRBJ1-1; TRBD1 might be the D (5 bases). Germline-derived CDR1 and CDR2 are SGHTS and YDEGEE. The CDR3 runs to 13 residues. Trimming cost V 4 bases and J 1 base, with 8 bases left between them. The CDR3 spells CASSPGGNTEAFF. The CDR3 DNA sequence: TGTGCCAGCAGCCCCGGGGGGAACACTGAAGCTTTCTTT.

The J gene is TRBJ2-2, the V gene TRBV3-1 (or the pseudogene TRBV3-2); D perhaps matches TRBD1 (6 bases). CDR3 length: 16 amino acids. Germline CDR1 and CDR2: LGHDT and YNNKEL (reference sequence). V dropped 3 bases and J dropped 2 bases, with 13 bases sitting between them. The CDR3 loop is CASSHSGTPNTGELFF. The CDR3 DNA follows: TGTGCCAGCAGCCACTCCGGGACACCAAACACCGGGGAGCTGTTTTTT.

The rearrangement links TRBV29-1 to TRBJ1-5, with TRBD1 matching 8 bases. The CDR3 totals 14 residues. Losses at the gene ends were 6 bases for V and 2 bases for J; bases not matched to a gene: 6. Germline V lookup: CDR1 SQVTM, CDR2 ANQGSEA. CDR3 residues: CSVLTGGGNQPQHF. For the CDR3, the DNA is TGCAGCGTACTAACAGGGGGAGGCAATCAGCCCCAGCATTTT.

The J gene is TRBJ2-7, the V gene TRBV3-1 (or the pseudogene TRBV3-2); the match to TRBD2 covers 8 bases. V was pared by 1 base and J by 0 bases, with 8 bases of the junction left unmatched. The CDR3 sequence is 17 residues long. Germline V gene lookup returns CDR1 LGHDT and CDR2 YNNKEL (reference sequence). DNA for the CDR3: TGTGCCAGCAGCCAAGGGGCCGGGGGGGCGAGCTCCTACGAGCAGTACTTC. This translates into CASSQGAGGASSYEQYF.

The CDR3 loop reads CASSPGLAIREQFF. CDR3 coding DNA: TGTGCCAGCAGTCCGGGACTAGCCATAAGGGAGCAGTTCTTC. This chain links TRBV6-5 with TRBJ2-1; 9 bases map to TRBD2. The CDR3 totals 14 residues. J lost 10 bases, V lost 5 bases, and 9 bases had no gene match. Germline V gene data show CDR1 as MNHEY and CDR2 as SVGAGI.

V is TRBV18 and J is TRBJ1-6, with D possibly matching TRBD1 (5 bases). V shed 1 base and J shed 5 bases, with 12 bases lying between them. There are 16 residues in the CDR3. Germline CDR1 is KGHSH and CDR2 is LQKENI. The CDR3 sequence: CASSPRPGLDNSPLHF. The CDR3 coding sequence is TGTGCCAGCTCACCACGGCCGGGACTCGATAATTCACCCCTCCACTTT.

In its sample, this clone was seen once. The chain employs TRBV4-1 and TRBJ1-4; TRBD1 agrees at 12 bases. The CDR3 runs 17 residues. The V gene end was trimmed by 1 base and the J gene end by 7 bases; junction bases not matched to a gene: 7. The germline gives CDR1 MGHRA, CDR2 YSYEKL. The CDR3 reads CASSQAGRDRGLEKLFF. In nucleotides, the CDR3 is TGCGCCAGCAGCCAAGCTGGAAGGGACAGGGGGCTTGAAAAACTGTTTTTT.

V is TRBV7-9 and J is TRBJ2-1; 8 bases line up with TRBD1. With V trimmed by 5 bases and J by 0 bases, 6 bases remained unmatched. The CDR3 loop spans 16 amino acids. The germline V gene encodes CDR1 SEHNR and CDR2 FQNEAQ (reference sequence). CDR3 in amino acids: CASSGTGQLSYNEQFF. CDR3 DNA: TGTGCCAGCAGCGGGACAGGTCAGCTCTCCTACAATGAGCAGTTCTTC.

V is TRBV3-1 (or the pseudogene TRBV3-2) and J is TRBJ1-4; possible D gene TRBD1, 5 bases. There are 15 residues in the CDR3. Germline V gives CDR1 LGHDT, CDR2 YNNKEL (reference sequence). V shed 4 bases and J shed 5 bases, with 14 bases lying between them. The CDR3: CASSLGGYGNEKLFF. Here the CDR3 DNA reads TGTGCCAGCAGCCTCGGGGGGTATGGGAATGAAAAACTGTTTTTT.

The rearrangement uses TRBV3-1 (or the pseudogene TRBV3-2) and TRBJ1-2; 9 bases align to TRBD1. J gave up 6 bases and V 3 bases, and 5 bases lay outside the gene matches. The CDR3 consists of 14 residues. The germline V gene encodes CDR1 LGHDT and CDR2 YNNKEL (reference sequence). The CDR3 spells CASSQAGQGHGYTF. The CDR3 DNA is TGTGCCAGCAGCCAGGCGGGACAGGGCCATGGCTACACCTTC.

The V and J genes are TRBV24-1 and TRBJ2-2; no clear D. The ends were cut back, 7 bases at V and 0 bases at J, with 5 bases in the middle. The CDR3 length is 13 residues. Per the germline V gene, CDR1 is KGHDR and CDR2 is SFDVKD. CDR3 amino acids: CATSSANTGELFF. CDR3 in DNA: TGTGCCACCAGCTCGGCGAACACCGGGGAGCTGTTTTTT.

This CDR3 reads CAWRTGATQYF. CDR3 DNA: TGTGCCTGGAGGACAGGGGCGACCCAGTACTTC. This chain joins TRBV30 and TRBJ2-5; 8 nucleotides match TRBD1. J was trimmed by 7 bases and V by 3 bases; bases with no gene match: 1. The V gene's germline CDR1 is GTSNPN and CDR2 SVGIG (reference sequence). The CDR3 has 11 amino acids.

The genes are TRBV15 and TRBJ2-5; D perhaps matches TRBD2 (7 bases). The CDR3 has 20 residues. Germline V gene sequence: CDR1 LNHNV, CDR2 YYDKDF (reference sequence). The V end was cut by 0 bases, the J end by 2 bases, with 25 bases between. The CDR3 sequence is CATSRDLGARRRGPQETQYF. The CDR3 region has the DNA TGTGCCACCAGCAGAGATCTGGGGGCCCGACGGCGGGGGCCTCAAGAGACCCAGTACTTC.

CDR3 DNA: TGTGCCAGCAGTTTAACCTCCCCGCCCGGGGAGCAGTACTTC. This sequence encodes CASSLTSPPGEQYF. The chain employs TRBV27 and TRBJ2-7, with D unresolved. There are 14 residues in the CDR3. V dropped 2 bases and J dropped 7 bases, with 15 bases sitting between them. Per germline, CDR1 MNHEY and CDR2 SMNVEV (reference sequence).

This clone showed up just once. This rearrangement joins TRBV4-3 to TRBJ1-2; perhaps TRBD1 as D (5 bases). From germline, CDR1 is LGHNA and CDR2 YSLEER. The CDR3 sequence is 16 residues long. V was trimmed by 0 bases and J by 4 bases, leaving 15 bases between them. In nucleotides, the CDR3 is TGCGCCAGCAGCCAAGATGTAGGGGATCCGGGCTATGGCTACACCTTC. It codes for CASSQDVGDPGYGYTF.

The V gene is TRBV30, the J gene TRBJ1-6, with D perhaps TRBD1 (6 bases). V was shortened by 0 bases and J by 4 bases, with 19 bases between the two germline ends. The V gene's germline CDR1 is GTSNPN and CDR2 SVGIG (reference sequence). The CDR3 length is 18 residues. Here the CDR3 reads CAWSVAPLGAGYNSPLHF. The CDR3 coding sequence is TGTGCCTGGAGTGTCGCCCCACTGGGGGCAGGGTATAATTCACCCCTCCACTTT.

The rearrangement uses TRBV29-1 and TRBJ2-7; D not certain. Per the germline V gene, CDR1 is SQVTM and CDR2 is ANQGSEA. Trimming shortened V by 6 bases and J by 3 bases, and 12 bases separated the two germline ends. The CDR3 spans 12 residues. CDR3 sequence: CSVTADNYEQYF. The CDR3 DNA reads TGCAGCGTCACGGCAGACAACTACGAGCAGTACTTC.

The chain couples TRBV10-1 to TRBJ1-1, with 7 bases identical to TRBD1. The V gene end was trimmed by 3 bases and the J gene end by 5 bases; junction bases not matched to a gene: 6. The CDR3 consists of 14 residues. Germline values: CDR1 WNHNN, CDR2 SYGVQD (reference sequence). Here the CDR3 DNA reads TGCGCCAGCAGTGATAAGGACAGGAGGACTGAAGCTTTCTTT. Its protein is CASSDKDRRTEAFF.

The chain carries TRBV5-4 and TRBJ1-2; D might be TRBD1 (6 bases). The V gene's germline CDR1 is SGHNT and CDR2 YYREEE (reference sequence). The CDR3 length is 12 residues. Trimming took 5 bases from V and 6 from J, leaving 11 bases between them. CDR3 loop: CASRGAKDGYTF. The CDR3 DNA sequence: TGTGCCAGCAGGGGGGCAAAGGATGGCTACACCTTC.

This chain uses TRBV7-9 with TRBJ2-1; D may be TRBD2 (6 bases). Trimming took 3 bases from V and 2 from J, leaving 20 bases between them. Per germline, CDR1 SEHNR and CDR2 FQNEAQ (reference sequence). This CDR3 has 18 amino acids. CDR3 DNA: TGTGCCAGCAGCTTCAGACCCCTCGGGGGAGGCACCTACAATGAGCAGTTCTTC. Protein sequence: CASSFRPLGGGTYNEQFF. The whole variable domain, remainder taken from reference TRBV7-9 and TRBJ2-1, is DTGVSQNPRHKITKRGQNVTFRCDPISEHNRLYWYRQTLGQGPEFLTYFQNEAQLEKSRLLSDRFSAERPKGSFSTLEIQRTEQGDSAMYLCASSFRPLGGGTYNEQFFGPGTRLTVL.

The rearrangement links TRBV10-3 to TRBJ1-6; 8 bases align to TRBD1. This CDR3 is 14 amino acids long. Germline V gene sequence: CDR1 ENHRY, CDR2 SYGVKD. J was trimmed by 7 bases and V by 2 bases; bases with no gene match: 1. CDR3 DNA sequence: TGTGCCATCAGTGAGGGACAGGGAAATTCACCCCTCCACTTT. Encoded protein: CAISEGQGNSPLHF.

This clone came up a few times. The chain is built from TRBV28 and TRBJ2-7, with 8 bases aligning to TRBD1. The germline V gene has CDR1 MDHEN and CDR2 SYDVKM. V dropped 4 bases and J dropped 3; count of bases not matched to a gene: 11. CDR3 length: 16 residues. CDR3 residues: CASSSPTRGRIYEQYF. Written as DNA, the CDR3 is TGTGCCAGCAGTTCTCCTACCAGGGGGCGCATCTACGAGCAGTACTTC. Full variable domain (rest looked up from reference TRBV28 and TRBJ2-7): DVKVTQSSRYLVKRTGEKVFLECVQDMDHENMFWYRQDPGLGLRLIYFSYDVKMKEKGDIPEGYSVSREKKERFSLILESASTNQTSMYLCASSSPTRGRIYEQYFGPGTRLTVT.

This chain links TRBV7-9 with TRBJ2-7; D possibly corresponds to TRBD2 (7 bases). The germline gives CDR1 SEHNR, CDR2 FQNEAQ (reference sequence). Trimming took 2 bases from V and 5 from J, leaving 13 bases between them. This CDR3 region has 14 residues. The CDR3 loop reads CASSLRGGVDEQYF. CDR3 nucleotide sequence: TGTGCCAGCAGCTTAAGGGGGGGCGTCGACGAGCAGTACTTC.

The rearrangement joins TRBV4-3 to TRBJ1-1; 7 bases map to TRBD1. The germline CDR1 and CDR2 sequences are LGHNA and YSLEER. V lost 0 bases and J lost 4; bases outside the gene matches: 5. The CDR3 covers 15 residues. The DNA for the CDR3 is TGCGCCAGCAGCCAAGATCGGCAGGGGGGCACTGAAGCTTTCTTT. Translating gives CASSQDRQGGTEAFF.

J is TRBJ1-1 and V is TRBV7-2; D is ambiguous. The CDR3 spans 12 residues. Germline loops: CDR1 SGHTA, CDR2 FQGNSA. Trimming left V 3 bases short and J 7 bases short, with 9 bases between. The CDR3 sequence is CASSLEGIEAFF. The CDR3 DNA follows: TGTGCCAGCAGCTTGGAGGGAATTGAAGCTTTCTTT.

The rearrangement joins TRBV19 to TRBJ1-5, with D perhaps matching TRBD1 (6 bases). This CDR3 is built from 13 residues. Germline V gene data show CDR1 as LNHDA and CDR2 as SQIVND (reference sequence). V dropped 7 bases and J dropped 4 bases, with 11 bases sitting between them. This CDR3 reads CASKGGANQPQHF. In nucleotides, the CDR3 is TGTGCCAGTAAAGGGGGGGCTAATCAGCCCCAGCATTTT.

The gene calls are TRBV5-1 and TRBJ2-5, with D possibly being TRBD1 (6 bases). The CDR3 extends over 15 amino acids. V lost 6 bases, J lost 3 bases, and 18 bases lay in between. The germline V gene encodes CDR1 SGHRS and CDR2 YFSETQ. CDR3 sequence: CASTTSGTREETQYF. CDR3 nucleotide sequence: TGCGCCAGCACGACCTCTGGGACACGAGAAGAGACCCAGTACTTC.

This clone was found a few times. V usage is TRBV28 and J usage is TRBJ1-5, with a tentative D call TRBD1 (5 bases). The germline CDR1 and CDR2 sequences are MDHEN and SYDVKM. The CDR3 has 15 residues. The V and J ends lost 1 base and 7 bases respectively, with 14 bases between them. The CDR3 protein is CASSLFLRRDQPQHF. Here the CDR3 DNA reads TGTGCCAGCAGTTTATTTCTACGGAGGGACCAGCCCCAGCATTTT.

For the CDR3, the DNA is TGTGCCAGCAGTTACGGCCGCCCGAATGAAAAACTGTTTTTT. This encodes CASSYGRPNEKLFF. The rearrangement joins TRBV6-2 or TRBV6-3 to TRBJ1-4; D is uncertain. V lost 2 bases and J lost 5, with 9 bases in between. The germline V gene has CDR1 MNHEY and CDR2 SVGEGT. The CDR3 covers 14 residues.

The CDR3 loop reads CASSFTGARTGELFF. In DNA form, the CDR3 reads TGTGCCAGCAGTTTTACAGGGGCGCGGACCGGGGAGCTGTTTTTT. The chain combines TRBV6-5 with TRBJ2-2; 7 bases are shared with TRBD1. The junction had 7 bases not matched to a gene; V was cut back by 4 bases and J by 5 bases. The CDR3 is 15 residues long. The germline CDR1 and CDR2 sequences are MNHEY and SVGAGI.

This clone has just a few counts. The CDR3 loop reads CANSDTQYF. Written as DNA, the CDR3 is TGCGCCAACTCAGATACGCAGTATTTT. The rearrangement uses TRBV10-1 and TRBJ2-3, with no clear D. The CDR3 loop spans 9 amino acids. Between the trimmed V and J ends, which lost 10 bases and 4 bases, there was a span of 3 bases. The V gene's germline CDR1 is WNHNN and CDR2 SYGVQD (reference sequence).